These 24 T cell receptor beta chains originate from one sample sequenced in a study of blood T cell repertoires in COVID-19. Using immunoSEQ multiplex PCR, the repertoire was profiled, and TCRdb retains in-frame clones only, with some absent. The sample has nearly 350,000 clones, more than 75% seen once; the top ten hold approximately 1%. Sequenced: PBMCs or T cells enriched from blood (not recorded which). Every receptor here comes from a woman in her twenties or thirties who had recovered from COVID-19.

The chain links TRBV11-3 to TRBJ2-1, with TRBD2 identical over 12 bases. The junction had 1 base not matched to a gene; V was cut back by 1 base and J by 0 bases. Germline loops: CDR1 SGHNT, CDR2 YENEEA. This CDR3 region has 17 residues. DNA of the CDR3: TGTGCCAGCAGCTTAGTACTAGCGGGGGGCTCCTACAATGAGCAGTTCTTC. This gives the protein CASSLVLAGGSYNEQFF.

J is TRBJ2-2 and V is TRBV23-1, with TRBD1 identical over 8 bases. TRBV23-1 is an open reading frame, and its role is uncertain. The CDR3 totals 17 residues. The V gene end was trimmed by 2 bases and the J gene end by 2 bases; junction bases not matched to a gene: 7. The CDR3 reads CASSQKDRASNTGELFF. CDR3 in DNA: TGCGCCAGCAGTCAAAAGGACAGGGCCTCTAACACCGGGGAGCTGTTTTTT.

The chain links TRBV3-1 (or the pseudogene TRBV3-2) to TRBJ1-2; D is unclear. The CDR3 is 13 residues long. CDR1 and CDR2 from the germline V gene are LGHDT and YNNKEL (reference sequence). Trimming shortened V by 4 bases and J by 0 bases, and 6 bases separated the two germline ends. The CDR3 region is CASSLVANYGYTF. Written as DNA, the CDR3 is TGTGCCAGCAGCCTAGTGGCTAACTATGGCTACACCTTC.

The DNA for the CDR3 is TGCGCCAGCAGCCAAGATCGCAGGGGTGGCACTGAAGCTTTCTTT. Amino acids: CASSQDRRGGTEAFF. The J gene is TRBJ1-1, the V gene TRBV4-1, with D maybe TRBD1 (6 bases). This CDR3 is 15 amino acids long. CDR1 MGHRA and CDR2 YSYEKL come from the germline V gene. Trimming took 0 bases from V and 4 from J, leaving 12 bases between them.

The chain uses TRBV6-5 and TRBJ1-5; the D gene is possibly TRBD1 (6 bases). V was pared by 6 bases and J by 4 bases, with 10 bases between. Germline CDR1 MNHEY, CDR2 SVGAGI. The length of the CDR3 is 13 residues. In nucleotides, the CDR3 is TGTGCCAGCAGCCCCGACAGGAATCAGCCCCAGCATTTT. Amino acids: CASSPDRNQPQHF.

The chain employs TRBV6-1 and TRBJ2-1; TRBD2 aligns across 8 bases. Germline V gene data show CDR1 as MNHNS and CDR2 as SASEGT. The CDR3 spans 16 residues. V dropped 1 base and J dropped 3; count of bases not matched to a gene: 5. The CDR3 loop is CASSEGSGGRYNEQFF. In nucleotides, the CDR3 is TGTGCCAGCAGTGAAGGGAGCGGGGGCCGCTACAATGAGCAGTTCTTC.

The V call is TRBV9, the J call TRBJ2-1; TRBD1 agrees at 9 bases. Trimming took 4 bases from V and 8 from J; bases not matched to a gene: 13. The CDR3 is 16 amino acids. Germline CDR1 reads SGDLS; CDR2 reads YYNGEE. The CDR3 sequence: CASSLRGTGSSDEQFF. CDR3 DNA sequence: TGTGCCAGCAGCCTAAGAGGGACAGGGTCGTCGGATGAGCAGTTCTTC.

This clone was recorded once. This chain joins TRBV7-6 and TRBJ2-1; TRBD1 agrees at 10 bases. The germline V gene encodes CDR1 SGHVS and CDR2 FNYEAQ. The CDR3 length is 15 residues. The trim removed 6 bases at V and 7 bases at J, leaving 9 bases unmatched. The CDR3 nucleotides are TGTGCCAGCAGACGAGGACAGGGGGTCCCAAATGAGCAGTTCTTC. Amino acid sequence: CASRRGQGVPNEQFF.

The chain joins TRBV5-5 to TRBJ2-7; possibly TRBD2 for D (5 bases). Germline V gene data show CDR1 as SGHKS and CDR2 as YYEKEE (reference sequence). Trimming took 0 bases from V and 3 from J, leaving 7 bases between them. The CDR3 sequence is 13 residues long. CDR3 protein: CASSLARGYEQYF. CDR3 in DNA: TGTGCCAGCAGCTTGGCTCGGGGCTACGAGCAGTACTTC.

V and J are TRBV2 and TRBJ2-5; TRBD2 matches at 10 bases. Trimming cost V 4 bases and J 4 bases; bases outside gene matches: 3. The V gene's germline CDR1 is SNHLY and CDR2 FYNNEI. The CDR3 contains 14 residues. In nucleotides, the CDR3 is TGTGCCAGCAGTGGGACTAGCGGAGCAGAGACCCAGTACTTC. Residues: CASSGTSGAETQYF.

In this sample, this clone turned up once. The chain employs TRBV3-1 (or the pseudogene TRBV3-2) and TRBJ2-7; D is unclear. The CDR3 has 13 amino acids. Trimming took 1 base from V and 6 from J, leaving 10 bases between them. CDR1 LGHDT and CDR2 YNNKEL come from the germline V gene (reference sequence). CDR3: CASSQGRVSEQYF. CDR3 in DNA: TGTGCCAGCAGCCAAGGTCGGGTTAGCGAGCAGTACTTC.

The V and J genes are TRBV10-1 and TRBJ1-6; 8 nucleotides align to TRBD1. The CDR3 totals 14 residues. Germline assignment: CDR1 WNHNN and CDR2 SYGVQD (reference sequence). V shed 5 bases, J shed 7 bases, and the junction held 4 bases outside the gene matches. The CDR3 is CASSPGTGNSPLHF. As DNA, the CDR3 is TGCGCCAGCAGTCCCGGGACAGGAAATTCACCCCTCCACTTT.

The V and J genes are TRBV3-1 (or the pseudogene TRBV3-2) and TRBJ2-5; 7 bases agree with TRBD2. With 4 bases clipped from V and 7 bases from J, the junction kept 18 bases outside the gene matches. This CDR3 has 17 residues. The germline CDR1 and CDR2 sequences are LGHDT and YNNKEL (reference sequence). The CDR3 here is CASSPGGNRPREGTQYF. The CDR3 nucleotides read TGTGCCAGCAGCCCCGGGGGGAACAGACCAAGAGAAGGGACCCAGTACTTC.

The gene calls are TRBV7-2 and TRBJ2-5; TRBD2 agrees at 14 bases. V gave up 1 base and J gave up 5 bases; unmatched junction bases: 6. Germline values: CDR1 SGHTA, CDR2 FQGNSA. This CDR3 spans 17 amino acids. This CDR3 is CASSLGLAGGHGETQYF. The CDR3 DNA sequence: TGTGCCAGCAGCTTAGGACTAGCGGGGGGGCATGGGGAGACCCAGTACTTC.

The chain links TRBV10-3 to TRBJ1-2; a possible D gene is TRBD1 (6 bases). The CDR3 contains 14 residues. Trimming pared 11 bases from V and 5 bases from J, leaving 21 bases between. Germline assignment: CDR1 ENHRY and CDR2 SYGVKD. The CDR3 DNA reads as TGTGCCGCTCTAAAAGCGGGGGGCGGGTATGGCTACACCTTC. Residues: CAALKAGGGYGYTF.

In its sample, this clone was seen a few times. The chain carries TRBV7-9 and TRBJ2-1, with 9 bases identical to TRBD1. CDR3 length: 17 residues. CDR1 SEHNR and CDR2 FQNEAQ come from the germline V gene (reference sequence). Trimming took 5 bases from V and 3 from J; bases not matched to a gene: 11. For the CDR3, the DNA is TGTGCCAGCAGCACGCAGCCCCGGGGACAGGGCTACAATGAGCAGTTCTTC. Translation gives CASSTQPRGQGYNEQFF.

This clone turned up a few times. The chain uses TRBV5-1 and TRBJ1-2, with TRBD1 as a possible D gene (6 bases). Deletions cut 4 bases from V and 7 bases from J, with 20 bases between. CDR1 is SGHRS and CDR2 is YFSETQ in the germline V gene. CDR3 length: 15 residues. The CDR3 region is CASSPGGETGPGYTF. In DNA form, the CDR3 reads TGCGCCAGCAGCCCGGGAGGGGAGACAGGACCTGGCTACACCTTC.

This clone was detected only once. The chain recombines TRBV6-5 with TRBJ2-5; possibly TRBD2 for D (5 bases). The V and J ends lost 7 bases and 2 bases respectively, with 17 bases between them. CDR1 is MNHEY and CDR2 is SVGAGI in the germline V gene. CDR3 length: 15 amino acids. CDR3: CASMKRAQTQETQYF. The CDR3 nucleotides read TGTGCCAGCATGAAGAGGGCTCAAACACAAGAGACCCAGTACTTC.

Worth noting for this clone: The sample has other DNA sequences that encode this CDR3 too. This chain links TRBV5-4 with TRBJ2-1; D is possibly TRBD2 (5 bases). Germline CDR1 SGHNT, CDR2 YYREEE (reference sequence). V lost 1 base and J 0 bases, leaving 5 bases between the germline ends. The CDR3 runs to 14 residues. The CDR3 DNA follows: TGTGCCAGCAGCTTGCGGGGCTCCTACAATGAGCAGTTCTTC. Amino acid sequence: CASSLRGSYNEQFF.

V is TRBV5-1 and J is TRBJ2-6; 7 bases fit TRBD1. The germline CDR1 and CDR2 sequences are SGHRS and YFSETQ. Germline trimming cut 5 bases from V and 0 bases from J; bases unmatched to any gene: 5. CDR3 size: 16 residues. CDR3 bases: TGCGCCAGCAGGACAGGGATTACCTCTGGGGCCAACGTCCTGACTTTC. This codes for CASRTGITSGANVLTF.

The V call is TRBV3-1 (or the pseudogene TRBV3-2), the J call TRBJ2-7; no definite D call. There are 13 residues in the CDR3. V shed 0 bases and J shed 2 bases, with 5 bases lying between them. Germline-derived CDR1 and CDR2 are LGHDT and YNNKEL (reference sequence). CDR3 residues: CASSQEQTYEQYF. The CDR3 region has the DNA TGTGCCAGCAGCCAAGAACAGACCTACGAGCAGTACTTC.

The chain combines TRBV18 with TRBJ2-7, with D maybe TRBD1 (6 bases). The CDR3 extends over 14 amino acids. Germline V gene sequence: CDR1 KGHSH, CDR2 LQKENI. Trimming pared 5 bases from V and 1 base from J, leaving 12 bases between. The DNA of the CDR3 is TGTGCCAGCTCATCCCCAGGGGAGTCCTACGAGCAGTACTTC. Its translation is CASSSPGESYEQYF.

V and J are TRBV3-1 (or the pseudogene TRBV3-2) and TRBJ2-2; 9 nucleotides align to TRBD2. Trimming took 4 bases from V and 8 from J; bases not matched to a gene: 11. The germline CDR1 and CDR2 sequences are LGHDT and YNNKEL (reference sequence). This CDR3 is 16 amino acids long. CDR3 residues: CASSPKLAGRWGELFF. The CDR3 DNA reads as TGTGCCAGCAGCCCCAAACTAGCGGGCCGCTGGGGGGAGCTGTTTTTT.

The chain employs TRBV6-4 and TRBJ1-2, with 9 bases matching TRBD1. V dropped 10 bases and J dropped 4; count of bases not matched to a gene: 10. Germline lookup yields CDR1 MRHNA and CDR2 SNTAGT. CDR3 length: 14 amino acids. The CDR3 protein is CAKQTQGALYGYTF. In nucleotides, the CDR3 is TGTGCCAAGCAGACACAGGGGGCACTCTATGGCTACACCTTC.